These 8 T cell receptor beta chains share one sample of origin, sequenced in a study of T cell responses to AZD1222 COVID-19 vaccine. Generated by immunoSEQ multiplex PCR, the TCRdb table keeps only in-frame clones and is missing some. There are 130,000 to 150,000 clones in the sample; around 89% occur only once, and 1.6% lies in the top ten. Sample: peripheral blood, taken on day 0 of AZD1222 vaccination. The receptors originated from an adult in good health.

This sequence joins TRBV4-1 and TRBJ1-2; D unresolved. Germline CDR1 is MGHRA and CDR2 is YSYEKL. V was pared by 3 bases and J by 8 bases, with 22 bases between. The CDR3 runs 16 residues. The CDR3 DNA follows: TGCGCCAGCAGCCAGCCCGTTCCGGGGTTGTCTCGGGGCTACACCTTC. It yields the protein CASSQPVPGLSRGYTF.

This rearrangement joins TRBV6-2 or TRBV6-3 to TRBJ2-7; D perhaps matches TRBD2 (6 bases). V dropped 2 bases and J dropped 0 bases, with 11 bases sitting between them. This CDR3 contains 15 residues. The V gene's germline CDR1 is MNHEY and CDR2 SVGEGT. The CDR3 nucleotides are TGTGCCAGCAGTTACCCGGACGGGAGCTCCTACGAGCAGTACTTC. As protein: CASSYPDGSSYEQYF.

This rearrangement joins TRBV7-3 to TRBJ2-5, with D maybe TRBD1 (6 bases). The CDR3 has 13 residues. The germline V gene has CDR1 SGHTA and CDR2 FQGTGA. V lost 4 bases and J lost 1, with 7 bases in between. CDR3: CASSSDSQETQYF. CDR3 DNA: TGTGCCAGCAGCTCGGACAGCCAAGAGACCCAGTACTTC.

V is TRBV7-8 and J is TRBJ1-5; 12 positions match TRBD1. Germline CDR1 SGHVS, CDR2 FQNEAQ. V was pared by 2 bases and J by 4 bases, with 15 bases of the junction left unmatched. The CDR3 consists of 20 residues. The CDR3 sequence is CASSLPAGTGGSKGNQPQHF. DNA for the CDR3: TGTGCCAGCAGCTTACCTGCGGGGACAGGGGGCTCGAAGGGGAATCAGCCCCAGCATTTT.

This clone has more than one count but fewer than ten. The V call is TRBV9, the J call TRBJ2-7; the match to TRBD1 covers 7 bases. The V segment lost 3 bases and the J segment 2 bases; nucleotides outside the gene matches: 8. Looked up from germline, CDR1 is SGDLS and CDR2 is YYNGEE. The CDR3 is 15 amino acids. CDR3 amino acids: CASSAAGTATYEQYF. The CDR3 coding sequence is TGTGCCAGCAGCGCCGCCGGGACAGCCACCTACGAGCAGTACTTC.

The chain joins TRBV27 to TRBJ2-2; TRBD1 matches 8 bases. CDR1 is MNHEY, CDR2 SMNVEV, per germline (reference sequence). CDR3 length: 17 amino acids. Germline trimming cut 4 bases from V and 4 bases from J; bases unmatched to any gene: 11. The CDR3: CASSSRAGGLGTGELFF. The CDR3 DNA reads TGTGCCAGCAGTTCGCGAGCAGGGGGCTTAGGCACCGGGGAGCTGTTTTTT.

The chain links TRBV2 to TRBJ1-1; weak D call: TRBD1 (5 bases). CDR3 size: 17 residues. In germline, CDR1 is SNHLY, CDR2 FYNNEI. Trimming removed 6 bases at V and 1 base at J, with 21 bases between. This CDR3 reads CASRGRLWDRENTEAFF. In nucleotides, the CDR3 is TGTGCCAGCAGGGGTCGTTTATGGGACCGAGAGAACACTGAAGCTTTCTTT.

The rearrangement joins TRBV7-9 to TRBJ1-4, with 10 bases identical to TRBD1. Germline loops: CDR1 SEHNR, CDR2 FQNEAQ (reference sequence). This CDR3 contains 14 residues. The trim removed 5 bases at V and 7 bases at J, leaving 4 bases unmatched. This CDR3 is CASSRDRGGEKLFF. CDR3 coding DNA: TGTGCCAGCAGCAGGGACAGGGGAGGTGAAAAACTGTTTTTT.